This TCR delta chain was identified during a study of γδ T cells in repeated Plasmodium falciparum infection. Study information: Age- and gender-matched Australian children served as comparison for malaria-exposed Malian children. Malian gammadelta TCRs were studied during no-transmission periods and across acute malaria episodes.

TCRdb re-called clones from the multiplex PCR reads via CATT. In the table there are some 100,000 delta-chain clones, approximately 1.4% of which are singletons. As to this clone: A far larger clone is a single base away, which makes a read error likely. Other DNA sequences within the sample encode an identical CDR3.

From germline, CDR1 is GEAIGNYY and CDR2 EKD. The CDR3 length is 17 residues. Vgamma9/Vdelta2+ and Vdelta2-negative gammadelta T cells were flow-sorted from PBMC for bulk sequencing. This sequence joins TRDV2 and TRDJ1; D not resolved. TCRdb is silent on the J gene; assignment here came from matching the DNA to germline. The sample consisted of gamma-delta T cells from blood. The sequence was collected from a pool of human donors (malaria-infected and uninfected, not separated). Written as DNA, the CDR3 is TGTGCCTGTGACACCCTAACTCCGATGAAGAACACTGATAAACTCATCTTT. It yields the protein CACDTLTPMKNTDKLIF.